This T cell receptor (beta chain) was profiled in a study of OX40 agonist ivuxolimab in advanced cancers. Study context: Past anti-PD-1, anti-PD-L1 or anti-CTLA-4 therapy was accepted, and roughly 42% had received some. Study results and limitations: At 0.1 to 3.0 mg/kg and by week 6, clonal expansion occurred in CD4+ and CD8+ blood T cells.

Individuals having autoimmune disease history or systemic immunosuppression were not enrolled. There are 17 residues in the CDR3. CDR1 SGDLS and CDR2 YYNGEE come from the germline V gene. V was trimmed by 4 bases and J by 6 bases, leaving 24 bases between them. This table comes from immunoSEQ multiplex PCR, and its TCRdb copy is limited to in-frame clones, with some not included. The profile shows about 68,000 clones, about 84% of them singletons. With respect to this clone: The antigen remains undetermined.

The source is an adult with an advanced solid tumor such as melanoma, head and neck, liver or kidney cancer. Material: CD4+ or CD8+ T cells sorted from blood, obtained in a trial of the OX40 agonist ivuxolimab. The chain couples TRBV9 to TRBJ2-3, with D unclear. In DNA form, the CDR3 reads TGTGCCAGCAGCTCCCCAGGTGGGCAGGCGGCAGAGGATACGCAGTATTTT. This codes for CASSSPGGQAAEDTQYF.